The 24 T cell receptor beta chains in this list originate from one sample, sequenced in a study of blood T cell repertoires in COVID-19 (dated by TCRdb to the early 2020s). Preparation of the library involved the immunoSEQ multiplex PCR assay. The table comes from immuneACCESS by way of TCRdb, which keeps in-frame sequences with V and J called. Part of the clones is missing from these tables; in studies checked, under half for an unresolved V gene and the rest for unknown reasons. The sample table contains approximately 400,000 clones; only one count was recorded for approximately 89% of them. The biggest ten clones account for roughly 12% of the sample. The specimen was peripheral blood. The receptors come from a woman aged 45-60 years with COVID-19, enrolled during active disease.

The genes are TRBV5-1 and TRBJ1-4, with D possibly TRBD1 on 5 matching bases. Trimming shortened V by 4 bases and J by 5 bases, and 12 bases separated the two germline ends. The CDR3 loop spans 14 amino acids. The V gene's germline CDR1 is SGHRS and CDR2 YFSETQ. CDR3 in DNA: TGCGCCAGCAGCCTAGCGGGACGGAATGAAAAACTGTTTTTT. Translating gives CASSLAGRNEKLFF.

The rearrangement uses TRBV7-9 and TRBJ2-1; TRBD2 matches at 8 bases. This CDR3 has 16 residues. J gave up 3 bases and V 7 bases, and 11 bases lay outside the gene matches. Germline assignment: CDR1 SEHNR and CDR2 FQNEAQ (reference sequence). CDR3 region: CASNVGGGRGYNEQFF. The CDR3 region has the DNA TGTGCCAGCAACGTGGGCGGGGGGCGCGGCTACAATGAGCAGTTCTTC.

This sequence joins TRBV6-1 and TRBJ1-2, with D maybe TRBD1 (5 bases). CDR3 length: 15 residues. Germline V gives CDR1 MNHNS, CDR2 SASEGT. With 2 bases removed from V and 7 bases from J, the gap between germline ends came to 17 bases. CDR3 DNA: TGTGCCAGCAGTGAAATGGCGGGGGGTTGGAGTGGCTACACCTTC. It codes for CASSEMAGGWSGYTF.

The rearrangement uses TRBV27 and TRBJ2-7; 8 nucleotides line up with TRBD2. J lost 0 bases, V lost 5 bases, and 9 bases had no gene match. The CDR3 runs 16 residues. CDR1 and CDR2 from the germline V gene are MNHEY and SMNVEV (reference sequence). The CDR3 sequence: CASSPPIAGSSYEQYF. For the CDR3, the DNA is TGTGCCAGCAGTCCCCCGATAGCGGGAAGCTCCTACGAGCAGTACTTC.

On this clone: The same CDR3 arises from other DNA sequences in this sample as well. The chain recombines TRBV29-1 with TRBJ2-3, with TRBD1 as a possible D gene (5 bases). Germline V gives CDR1 SQVTM, CDR2 ANQGSEA. The CDR3 has 12 amino acids. V was pared by 4 bases and J by 5 bases, with 10 bases between. CDR3: CSVGQGGDTQYF. CDR3 DNA: TGCAGCGTTGGGCAGGGTGGAGATACGCAGTATTTT.

This clone was picked up a small number of times. V usage is TRBV6-1 and J usage is TRBJ1-6; tentative D call: TRBD1 (6 bases). The CDR3 extends over 14 amino acids. Deletions cut 3 bases from V and 6 bases from J, with 9 bases between. Per germline, CDR1 MNHNS and CDR2 SASEGT. The CDR3 region is CASSEGAFNSPLHF. DNA for the CDR3: TGTGCCAGCAGTGAGGGGGCCTTTAATTCACCCCTCCACTTT.

CDR3 sequence: CASSPPPSGADNEQFF. The CDR3 bases are TGTGCCAGCAGCCCCCCCCCTAGCGGGGCTGACAATGAGCAGTTCTTC. The chain couples TRBV11-3 to TRBJ2-1; 9 nucleotides line up with TRBD2. This CDR3 contains 16 residues. Trimming at V came to 5 bases and at J to 5 bases, leaving 10 bases not matched to a gene. The germline CDR1 and CDR2 sequences are SGHNT and YENEEA.

The J gene is TRBJ2-5, the V gene TRBV6-6, with 11 bases aligning to TRBD1. The CDR3 is made up of 15 amino acids. Germline trimming cut 7 bases from V and 5 bases from J; bases unmatched to any gene: 9. CDR1 and CDR2 from the germline V gene are MNHNY and SVGAGI (reference sequence). This CDR3 is CASTNPGQGGETQYF. The DNA of the CDR3 is TGTGCCAGCACGAATCCGGGACAGGGGGGTGAGACCCAGTACTTC.

This chain joins TRBV2 and TRBJ1-2, with D uncertain. This CDR3 is built from 11 residues. Germline CDR1 SNHLY, CDR2 FYNNEI. V shed 6 bases and J shed 8 bases, with 10 bases lying between them. CDR3 sequence (DNA): TGTGCCAGCAGCCCGGGGAGCGGCTACACCTTC. Its protein is CASSPGSGYTF.

V gene TRBV10-2 combines with J gene TRBJ2-7; 8 positions match TRBD1. There are 14 residues in the CDR3. V lost 6 bases and J lost 2; bases outside the gene matches: 6. CDR1 and CDR2 from the germline V gene are WSHSY and SAAADI. The CDR3 spells CASSPDRAPYEQYF. The CDR3 DNA reads TGCGCCAGCAGCCCGGACAGGGCCCCCTACGAGCAGTACTTC.

The CDR3 spells CASSPPGRRGGRFF. The CDR3 DNA follows: TGTGCCAGCAGTCCTCCTGGGAGGCGGGGAGGAAGGTTCTTC. The V and J genes are TRBV28 and TRBJ2-1; TRBD2 is a possible D gene (6 bases). V gave up 5 bases and J gave up 15 bases, with 23 bases separating them. In germline, CDR1 is MDHEN, CDR2 SYDVKM. This CDR3 is built from 14 residues.

The chain combines TRBV9 with TRBJ1-1; D is undetermined. The CDR3 has 14 residues. CDR1 is SGDLS, CDR2 YYNGEE, per germline. V was cut by 3 bases and J by 3 bases, with 12 bases left in between. CDR3 DNA: TGTGCCAGCAGCGCGAGGCCCGGGGACACTGAAGCTTTCTTT. Translated, it gives CASSARPGDTEAFF.

Remarks on this clone: Other DNA variants within this sample encode the same CDR3. This chain links TRBV30 with TRBJ1-5; D may be TRBD1 (6 bases). Germline CDR1 and CDR2: GTSNPN and SVGIG (reference sequence). V gave up 0 bases and J gave up 1 base, with 7 bases separating them. There are 14 residues in the CDR3. In DNA, the CDR3 is TGTGCCTGGAGTGTACAGGGCAGCAATCAGCCCCAGCATTTT. Translated: CAWSVQGSNQPQHF.

This clone has only one observation. The CDR3 is CASSLMPGQAYEQYF. The CDR3 DNA reads as TGTGCCAGCAGCTTGATGCCGGGACAGGCCTACGAGCAGTACTTC. J is TRBJ2-7 and V is TRBV5-6, with 8 nucleotides matching TRBD1. The V gene end was trimmed by 1 base and the J gene end by 2 bases; junction bases not matched to a gene: 5. The CDR3 runs 15 residues. From germline, CDR1 is SGHDT and CDR2 YYEEEE.

In its sample, this clone was seen a few times. The J gene is TRBJ1-2, the V gene TRBV9; D gene unclear. This CDR3 has 15 amino acids. V lost 2 bases to trimming and J lost 0 bases, with 11 bases between them. CDR1 and CDR2 (germline): SGDLS, YYNGEE. CDR3 nucleotide sequence: TGTGCCAGCAGCGTCTCGGGAAGTTCTAACTATGGCTACACCTTC. As protein: CASSVSGSSNYGYTF. Filled out from reference TRBV9 and TRBJ1-2, the complete variable domain reads DSGVTQTPKHLITATGQRVTLRCSPRSGDLSVYWYQQSLDQGLQFLIQYYNGEERAKGNILERFSAQQFPDLHSELNLSSLELGDSALYFCASSVSGSSNYGYTFGSGTRLTVV.

As for this clone: The same CDR3 arises from other DNA sequences in this sample as well. This chain joins TRBV24-1 and TRBJ1-1; no clear D gene. The CDR3 spans 12 residues. CDR1 is KGHDR and CDR2 is SFDVKD in the germline V gene. V was clipped by 5 bases and J by 1 base, with 4 bases between them. The CDR3 sequence: CATSGGNTEAFF. The CDR3 DNA follows: TGTGCCACCAGTGGCGGGAACACTGAAGCTTTCTTT.

The chain uses TRBV13 and TRBJ2-5; 9 nucleotides match TRBD1. This CDR3 is 14 amino acids long. CDR1 is PRHDT, CDR2 FYEKMQ, per germline (reference sequence). Trimming at V came to 5 bases and at J to 4 bases, leaving 5 bases not matched to a gene. The CDR3 spells CASSPRTGAETQYF. CDR3 DNA sequence: TGTGCCAGCAGCCCAAGGACAGGGGCAGAGACCCAGTACTTC. Together with reference TRBV13 and TRBJ2-5, the CDR3 gives the full variable domain: AAGVIQSPRHLIKEKRETATLKCYPIPRHDTVYWYQQGPGQDPQFLISFYEKMQSDKGSIPDRFSAQQFSDYHSELNMSSLELGDSALYFCASSPRTGAETQYFGPGTRLLVL.

CDR3 nucleotides: TGTGCCAGCAGCTTATGGCCAGCGGCGGCCGATGAGCAGTTCTTC. Translating gives CASSLWPAAADEQFF. This chain joins TRBV7-8 and TRBJ2-1; tentative D call: TRBD2 (5 bases). Trimming took 2 bases from V and 8 from J, leaving 16 bases between them. Germline V lookup: CDR1 SGHVS, CDR2 FQNEAQ. The CDR3 consists of 15 residues.

V usage is TRBV2 and J usage is TRBJ2-3; 8 bases match TRBD2. The CDR3 has 15 amino acids. CDR1 and CDR2 from the germline V gene are SNHLY and FYNNEI. J was trimmed by 5 bases and V by 4 bases; bases with no gene match: 8. CDR3 bases: TGTGCCAGCAGTGTCGACGGGGGGGGACTAGATACGCAGTATTTT. The encoded protein is CASSVDGGGLDTQYF.

V is TRBV7-9 and J is TRBJ2-7, with 10 bases fitting TRBD1. With V trimmed by 7 bases and J by 3 bases, 9 bases remained unmatched. Germline-derived CDR1 and CDR2 are SEHNR and FQNEAQ (reference sequence). The CDR3 contains 15 residues. In DNA, the CDR3 is TGTGCCAGCACCAATACCGGGACAGGGGTCTACGAGCAGTACTTC. Translating it yields CASTNTGTGVYEQYF.

This clone was seen once. CDR3 DNA: TGTGCCAGCAGCTTAGATTATACAGGGAGCAACACTGAAGCTTTCTTT. Its translation: CASSLDYTGSNTEAFF. The V call is TRBV11-3, the J call TRBJ1-1; tentative D call: TRBD1 (6 bases). Germline lookup yields CDR1 SGHNT and CDR2 YENEEA. The V and J ends lost 0 bases and 2 bases respectively, with 13 bases between them. The length of the CDR3 is 16 residues.

The rearrangement joins TRBV2 to TRBJ1-3; D might be TRBD1 (5 bases). The CDR3 runs 13 residues. Trimming stripped 7 bases from V and 3 bases from J, with 10 bases between. Germline assignment: CDR1 SNHLY and CDR2 FYNNEI. The CDR3 DNA reads TGTGCCAGCACTCGGGGGAATGGAAACACCATATATTTT. Its translation is CASTRGNGNTIYF.

DNA of the CDR3: TGTGCCAGCAGCGAACTCCACTATGGCTACACCTTC. This encodes CASSELHYGYTF. This chain uses TRBV21-1 with TRBJ1-2. TRBV21-1 is a recognized pseudogene. The CDR3 contains 12 residues.

J is TRBJ1-5 and V is TRBV12-3 or TRBV12-4, with D hard to call. The CDR3 extends over 13 amino acids. V was clipped by 6 bases and J by 8 bases, with 14 bases between them. The DNA for the CDR3 is TGTGCCAGCAGCCCCCCAGGTTTAGAGCCCCAGCATTTT. This gives the protein CASSPPGLEPQHF.